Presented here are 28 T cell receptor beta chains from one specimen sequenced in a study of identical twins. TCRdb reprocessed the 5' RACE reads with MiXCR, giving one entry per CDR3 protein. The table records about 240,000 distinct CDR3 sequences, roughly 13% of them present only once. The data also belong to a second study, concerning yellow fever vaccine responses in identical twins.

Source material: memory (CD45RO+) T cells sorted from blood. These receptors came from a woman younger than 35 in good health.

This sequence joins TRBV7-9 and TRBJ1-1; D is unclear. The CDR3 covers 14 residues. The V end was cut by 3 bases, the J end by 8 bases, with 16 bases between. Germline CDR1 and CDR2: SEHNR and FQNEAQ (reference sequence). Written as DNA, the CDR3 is TGTGCCAGCAGCTTTAGATCGAGCGGGTACGAAGCTTTCTTT. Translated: CASSFRSSGYEAFF.

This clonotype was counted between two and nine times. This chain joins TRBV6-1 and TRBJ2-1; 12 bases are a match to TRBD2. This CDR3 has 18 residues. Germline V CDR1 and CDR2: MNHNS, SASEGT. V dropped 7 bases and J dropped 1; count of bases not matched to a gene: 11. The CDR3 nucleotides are TGTGCCAGCACCAAGCGGGCTAGCGGGAGGGATTCCTACAATGAGCAGTTCTTC. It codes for CASTKRASGRDSYNEQFF.

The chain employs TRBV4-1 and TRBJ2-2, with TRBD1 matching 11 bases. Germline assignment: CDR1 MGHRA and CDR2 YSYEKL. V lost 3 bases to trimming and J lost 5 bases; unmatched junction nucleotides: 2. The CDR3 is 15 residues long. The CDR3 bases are TGCGCCAGCAGCCACCGGGACAGGGGGACCGGGGAGCTGTTTTTT. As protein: CASSHRDRGTGELFF.

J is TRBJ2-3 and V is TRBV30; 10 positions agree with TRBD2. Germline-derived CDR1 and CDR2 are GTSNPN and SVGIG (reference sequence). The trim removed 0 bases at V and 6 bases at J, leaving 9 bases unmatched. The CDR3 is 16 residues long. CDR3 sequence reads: CAWSVLLAGTVDTQYF. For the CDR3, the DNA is TGTGCCTGGAGTGTCCTACTAGCGGGGACGGTGGATACGCAGTATTTT.

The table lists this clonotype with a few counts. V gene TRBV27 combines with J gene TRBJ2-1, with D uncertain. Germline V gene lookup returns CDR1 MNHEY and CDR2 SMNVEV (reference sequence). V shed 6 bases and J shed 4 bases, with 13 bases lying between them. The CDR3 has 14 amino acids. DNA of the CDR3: TGTGCCAGCAGACAGTCAAAGGTTTACAATGAGCAGTTCTTC. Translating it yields CASRQSKVYNEQFF.

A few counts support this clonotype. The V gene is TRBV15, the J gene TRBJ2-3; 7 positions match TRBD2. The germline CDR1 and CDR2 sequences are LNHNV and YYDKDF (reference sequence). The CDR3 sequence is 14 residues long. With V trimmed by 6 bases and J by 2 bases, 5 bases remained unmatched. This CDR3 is CATSSGLNTDTQYF. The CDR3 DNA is TGTGCCACCAGTAGCGGGCTAAACACAGATACGCAGTATTTT.

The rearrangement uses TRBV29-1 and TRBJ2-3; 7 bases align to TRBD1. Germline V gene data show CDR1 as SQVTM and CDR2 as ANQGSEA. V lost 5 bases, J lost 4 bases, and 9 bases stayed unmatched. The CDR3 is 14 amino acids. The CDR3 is CSVLRQGSADTQYF. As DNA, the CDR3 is TGCAGCGTTTTGAGACAGGGAAGCGCAGATACGCAGTATTTT.

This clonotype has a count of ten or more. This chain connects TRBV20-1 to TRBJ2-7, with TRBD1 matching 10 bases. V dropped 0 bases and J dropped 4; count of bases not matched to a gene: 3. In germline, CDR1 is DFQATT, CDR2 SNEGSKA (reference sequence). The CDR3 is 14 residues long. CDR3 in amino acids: CSARDWGQGYEQYF. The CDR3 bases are TGCAGTGCTAGAGATTGGGGACAGGGGTACGAGCAGTACTTC.

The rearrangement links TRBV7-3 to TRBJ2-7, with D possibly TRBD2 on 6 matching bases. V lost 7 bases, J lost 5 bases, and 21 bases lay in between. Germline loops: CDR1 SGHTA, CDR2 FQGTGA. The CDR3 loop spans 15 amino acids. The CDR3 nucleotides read TGTGCCAGCACCCCAGACGGGACTCCGGACCACGAGCAGTACTTC. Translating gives CASTPDGTPDHEQYF.

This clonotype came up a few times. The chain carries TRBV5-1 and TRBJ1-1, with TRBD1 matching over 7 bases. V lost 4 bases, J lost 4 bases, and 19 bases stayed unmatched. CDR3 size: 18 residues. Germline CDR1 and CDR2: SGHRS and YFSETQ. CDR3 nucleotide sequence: TGCGCCAGCAGCCCGGCGTTTGAGACAGGGACCCTGGGCACTGAAGCTTTCTTT. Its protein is CASSPAFETGTLGTEAFF.

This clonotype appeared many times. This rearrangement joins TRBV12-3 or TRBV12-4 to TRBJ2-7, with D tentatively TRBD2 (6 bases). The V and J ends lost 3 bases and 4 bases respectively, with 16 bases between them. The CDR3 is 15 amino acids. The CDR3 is CASSFGGTVPYEQYF. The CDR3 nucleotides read TGTGCCAGCAGTTTTGGAGGGACGGTCCCTTACGAGCAGTACTTC.

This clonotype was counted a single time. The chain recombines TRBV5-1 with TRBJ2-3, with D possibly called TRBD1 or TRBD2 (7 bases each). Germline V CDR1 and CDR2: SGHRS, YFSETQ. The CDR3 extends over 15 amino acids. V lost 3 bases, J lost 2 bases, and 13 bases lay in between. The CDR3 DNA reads TGCGCCAGCAGCTCCAGGGGGGGTGCCACAGATACGCAGTATTTT. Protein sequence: CASSSRGGATDTQYF.

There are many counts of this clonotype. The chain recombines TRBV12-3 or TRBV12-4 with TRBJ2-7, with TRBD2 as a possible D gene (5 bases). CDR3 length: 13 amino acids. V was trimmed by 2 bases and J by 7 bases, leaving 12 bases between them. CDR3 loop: CASSLRETREQYF. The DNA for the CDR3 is TGTGCCAGCAGTTTACGGGAAACGCGGGAGCAGTACTTC.

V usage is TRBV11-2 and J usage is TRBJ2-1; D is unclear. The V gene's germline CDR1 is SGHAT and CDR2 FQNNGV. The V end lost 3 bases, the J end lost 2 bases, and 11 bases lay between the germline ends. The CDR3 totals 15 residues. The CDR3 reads CASSFAPNPYNEQFF. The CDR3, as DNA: TGTGCCAGCAGCTTCGCACCCAACCCCTACAATGAGCAGTTCTTC.

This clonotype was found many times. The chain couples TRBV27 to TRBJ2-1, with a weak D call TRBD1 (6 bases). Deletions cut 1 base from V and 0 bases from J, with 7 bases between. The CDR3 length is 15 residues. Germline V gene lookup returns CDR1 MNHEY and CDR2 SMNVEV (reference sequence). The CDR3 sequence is CASSLWDTSYNEQFF. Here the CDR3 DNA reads TGTGCCAGCAGTTTATGGGACACCTCCTACAATGAGCAGTTCTTC.

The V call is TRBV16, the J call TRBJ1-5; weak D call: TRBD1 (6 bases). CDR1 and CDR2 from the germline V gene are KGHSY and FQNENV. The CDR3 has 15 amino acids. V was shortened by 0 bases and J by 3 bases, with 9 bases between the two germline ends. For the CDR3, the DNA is TGTGCCAGCAGCCAATCGGCAGGGGCCAATCAGCCCCAGCATTTT. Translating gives CASSQSAGANQPQHF.

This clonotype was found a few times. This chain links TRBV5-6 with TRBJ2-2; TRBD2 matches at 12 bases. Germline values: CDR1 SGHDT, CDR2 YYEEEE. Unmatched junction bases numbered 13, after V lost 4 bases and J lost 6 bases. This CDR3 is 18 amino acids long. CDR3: CASSLGLAGKNRAGELFF. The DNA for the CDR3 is TGTGCCAGCAGCCTTGGACTAGCGGGGAAGAACCGAGCCGGGGAGCTGTTTTTT. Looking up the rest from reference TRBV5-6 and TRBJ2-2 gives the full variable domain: DAGVTQSPTHLIKTRGQQVTLRCSPKSGHDTVSWYQQALGQGPQFIFQYYEEEERQRGNFPDRFSGHQFPNYSSELNVNALLLGDSALYLCASSLGLAGKNRAGELFFGEGSRLTVL.

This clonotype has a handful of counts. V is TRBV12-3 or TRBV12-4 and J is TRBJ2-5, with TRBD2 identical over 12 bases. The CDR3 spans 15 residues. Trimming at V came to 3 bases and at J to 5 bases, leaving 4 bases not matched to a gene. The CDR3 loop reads CASSFASGRGETQYF. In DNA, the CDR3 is TGTGCCAGCAGTTTCGCTAGCGGGAGGGGGGAGACCCAGTACTTC.

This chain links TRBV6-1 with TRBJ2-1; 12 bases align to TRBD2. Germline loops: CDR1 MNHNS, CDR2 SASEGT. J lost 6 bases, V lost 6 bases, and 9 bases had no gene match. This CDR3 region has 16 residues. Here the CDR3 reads CASSSPSGRAPNEQFF. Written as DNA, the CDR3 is TGTGCCAGCAGCTCTCCTAGCGGGAGGGCCCCCAATGAGCAGTTCTTC.

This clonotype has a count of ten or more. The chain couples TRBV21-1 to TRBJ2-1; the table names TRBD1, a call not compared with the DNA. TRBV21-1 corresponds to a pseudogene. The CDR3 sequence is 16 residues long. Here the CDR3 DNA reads TGTGCCAGCAGCAACAGCGGGACAGGGGGCAACAATGAGCAGTTCTTC. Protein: CASSNSGTGGNNEQFF.

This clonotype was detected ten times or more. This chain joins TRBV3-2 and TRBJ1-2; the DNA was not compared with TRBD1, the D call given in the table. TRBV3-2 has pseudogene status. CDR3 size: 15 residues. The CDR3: CASSPREVTGYGYTF. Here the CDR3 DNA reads TGTGCCAGCAGCCCCCGGGAGGTGACGGGCTATGGCTACACCTTC.

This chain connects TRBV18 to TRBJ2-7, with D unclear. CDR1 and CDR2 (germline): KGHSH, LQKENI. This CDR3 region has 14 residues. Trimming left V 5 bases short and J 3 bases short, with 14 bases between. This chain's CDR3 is CASSVGPNRYEQYF. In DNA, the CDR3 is TGTGCCAGCTCAGTCGGACCTAACCGCTACGAGCAGTACTTC.

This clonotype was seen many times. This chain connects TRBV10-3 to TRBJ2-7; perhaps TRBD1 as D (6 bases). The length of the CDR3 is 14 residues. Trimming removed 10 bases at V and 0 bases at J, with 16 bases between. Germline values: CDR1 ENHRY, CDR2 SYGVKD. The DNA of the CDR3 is TGTGCCACCCGGACAGTCGGGACCTCCTACGAGCAGTACTTC. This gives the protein CATRTVGTSYEQYF.

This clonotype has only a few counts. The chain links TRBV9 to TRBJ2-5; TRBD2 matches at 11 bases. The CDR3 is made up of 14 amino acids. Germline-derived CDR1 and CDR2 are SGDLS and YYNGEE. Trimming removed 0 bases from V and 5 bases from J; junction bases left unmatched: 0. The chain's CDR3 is CASSVGLAGETQYF. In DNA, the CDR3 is TGTGCCAGCAGCGTAGGACTAGCGGGGGAGACCCAGTACTTC.

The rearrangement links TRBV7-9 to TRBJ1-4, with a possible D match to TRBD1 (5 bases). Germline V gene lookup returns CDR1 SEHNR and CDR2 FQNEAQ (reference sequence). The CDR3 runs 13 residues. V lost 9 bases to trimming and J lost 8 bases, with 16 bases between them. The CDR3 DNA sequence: TGTGCCAGTCAATGGGACCCTTTAGAAAAACTGTTTTTT. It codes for CASQWDPLEKLFF. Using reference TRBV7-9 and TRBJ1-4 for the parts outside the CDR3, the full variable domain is DTGVSQNPRHKITKRGQNVTFRCDPISEHNRLYWYRQTLGQGPEFLTYFQNEAQLEKSRLLSDRFSAERPKGSFSTLEIQRTEQGDSAMYLCASQWDPLEKLFFGSGTQLSVL.

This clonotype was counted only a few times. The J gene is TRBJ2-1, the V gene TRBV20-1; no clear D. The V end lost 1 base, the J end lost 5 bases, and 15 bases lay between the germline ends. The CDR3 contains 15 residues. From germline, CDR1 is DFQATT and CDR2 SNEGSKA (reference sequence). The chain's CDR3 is CSARAQMRYNNEQFF. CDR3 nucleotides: TGCAGTGCTAGAGCGCAGATGAGGTACAACAATGAGCAGTTCTTC.

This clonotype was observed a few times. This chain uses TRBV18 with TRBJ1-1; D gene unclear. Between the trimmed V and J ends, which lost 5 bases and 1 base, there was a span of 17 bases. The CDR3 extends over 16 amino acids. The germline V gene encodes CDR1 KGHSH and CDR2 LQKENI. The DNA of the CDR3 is TGTGCCAGCTCATTTGCCGAAGCCCTGGGGAACACTGAAGCTTTCTTT. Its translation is CASSFAEALGNTEAFF.

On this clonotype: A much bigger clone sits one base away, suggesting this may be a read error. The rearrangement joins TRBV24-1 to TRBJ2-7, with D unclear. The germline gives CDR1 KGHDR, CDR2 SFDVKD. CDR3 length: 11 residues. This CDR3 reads CAPSDFQGQYF. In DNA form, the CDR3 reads TGTGCCCCCAGTGATTTTCAAGGGCAGTACTTC.